The rows below give T cell receptor beta chains drawn from one sample of a study of glioma-infiltrating T cells. MiXCR was run by TCRdb on the multiplex PCR reads, yielding one entry per CDR3 protein. This table has over 120,000 distinct CDR3 sequences, 39% appearing once. Source material: glioma tissue, nonneoplastic brain tissue, or PBMCs (not recorded which). Receptor source: a human donor with low-grade glioma or glioblastoma, undergoing nonglioma brain surgery, or in good health (not recorded which). Each CDR3 is given with its conserved first and last residue. D genes are given only for firm matches. For some rows the clone size is stated as once, few or many, or as a class when expanded; others skip it.

TRBD1,TRBJ1-1,NA,TRBV12-3/TRBV12-4,TGTGCCAGCAGCAAAGGGGGCGTAGATGCTTTCTTT,CASSKGGVDAFF
NA,TRBJ1-2,NA,TRBV20-1,TGCAGTGCTAGTGGGGAAAACTATGGCTACACCTTC,CSASGENYGYTF
TRBD2,TRBJ2-1,many,TRBV6-1,TGTGCCAGCAGAAGACTAGCGGGGCTTCTCCTAAATGAGCAGTTCTTC,CASRRLAGLLLNEQFF
TRBD1,TRBJ1-1,NA,TRBV20-1,TGCAGTGCTAGAGTAACCGGGACAGGGGCCCTGGAAGCTTTCTTT,CSARVTGTGALEAFF
NA,TRBJ2-7,few,TRBV6-2/TRBV6-3,TGTGCCAGCAGTTACTCGCTAGCGTACGAGCAGTACTTC,CASSYSLAYEQYF
TRBD2,TRBJ2-5,NA,TRBV20-1,TGCAGTGCCCCTAGCGGGGGACAACAAGAGACCCAGTACTTC,CSAPSGGQQETQYF
NA,TRBJ1-1,many,TRBV15,TGTGCCACCAGCAGAGGCGGACCGCAAGCTTTCTTT,CATSRGGPQAFF
TRBD2,TRBJ2-5,NA,TRBV7-9,TGTGCCAGCAGCTACCAACTAGCGGGGATTCGAGAGACCCAGTACTTC,CASSYQLAGIRETQYF
NA,TRBJ2-5,NA,TRBV28,TGTGCCAGCAGCCGCAACAGGGTGCTACGGGGAGAGACCCAGTACTTC,CASSRNRVLRGETQYF
NA,TRBJ2-6,NA,TRBV25-1,TGTGCCAGCAGTGAATGGCTAACTTCTGGGGCCAACGTCCTGACTTTC,CASSEWLTSGANVLTF
TRBD2,TRBJ2-1,NA,TRBV2,TGTGCCAGCAGAGGACTAGTAGACAATGAGCAGTTCTTC,CASRGLVDNEQFF
NA,TRBJ2-1,NA,TRBV6-1,TGTGCCAGCAGTGAAGCGGGGAGAGGGCAGTTCTTC,CASSEAGRGQFF
NA,TRBJ2-3,NA,TRBV6-1,TGTGCCAGCAGCCAAAGGGGGGTCAACACAGATACGCAGTATTTT,CASSQRGVNTDTQYF
NA,TRBJ2-5,NA,TRBV29-1,TGCAGCGTTTACTCTCAAGAGACCCAGTACTTC,CSVYSQETQYF
NA,TRBJ1-1,many,TRBV20-1,TGCAGTCAGAAGAGGGGCGGCACTGAAGCTTTCTTT,CSQKRGGTEAFF
NA,TRBJ1-1,NA,TRBV6-2/TRBV6-3,TGTGCCAGCAGTTACCGTCGTGACACTGAAGCTTTCTTT,CASSYRRDTEAFF
NA,TRBJ2-1,NA,TRBV11-2,TGTGCCAGCAGCTCAACTGCGGGATTGTACAATGAGCAGTTCTTC,CASSSTAGLYNEQFF
TRBD1,TRBJ2-1,NA,TRBV6-1,TGTGCCATCAGCGGGGGACAGGGGACGTCCAATGAGCAGTTCTTC,CAISGGQGTSNEQFF
NA,TRBJ1-2,few,TRBV15,TGTGCCACCAGCAGAGATTACGGCTTGGGCTATGGCTACACCTTC,CATSRDYGLGYGYTF
TRBD2,TRBJ2-3,many,TRBV28,TGTGCCAGCAGTTTAGAAACTAGCGGCACAGATACGCAGTATTTT,CASSLETSGTDTQYF
TRBD2,TRBJ2-7,NA,TRBV6-1,TGTGCCAGCAGTAGAGCGGGAGCGGTTTACGAGCAGTACTTC,CASSRAGAVYEQYF
TRBD2,TRBJ2-1,NA,TRBV2,TGTGCCAGCAGTCCTACTAGCGGGGGGGCCTCTGAGCAGTTCTTC,CASSPTSGGASEQFF
TRBD1,TRBJ1-1,medium-sized,TRBV27,TGTGCCAGCAGTCCCTGGACAGGGATGAACACTGAAGCTTTCTTT,CASSPWTGMNTEAFF
TRBD2,TRBJ2-3,few,TRBV20-1,TGCAGTGCTAGAGGGGGACTAGCGGGGGGGCCAACAGATACGCAGTATTTT,CSARGGLAGGPTDTQYF
NA,TRBJ2-1,NA,TRBV4-3,TGCGCCAGCAGCCAAGATCGAGGGGCCAGCTCCTACAATGAGCAGTTCTTC,CASSQDRGASSYNEQFF
NA,TRBJ2-1,once,TRBV15,TGTGCCACCAGCAGAGATGGAGACCGATCCTACAATGAGCAGTTCTTC,CATSRDGDRSYNEQFF
TRBD2,TRBJ2-1,NA,TRBV6-1,TGTGCCAGCAGCTATAGCGGGAGGCTGTACAATGAGCAGTTCTTC,CASSYSGRLYNEQFF
NA,TRBJ2-7,once,TRBV18,TGTGCCAGCTCAAGAAGGGGGGGCTCCTACGAGCAGTACTTC,CASSRRGGSYEQYF
NA,TRBJ1-1,NA,TRBV6-1,TGTGCCAGCAGACCACGTCTGAACACTGAAGCTTTCTTT,CASRPRLNTEAFF
NA,TRBJ2-3,NA,TRBV6-6,TGTGCCAGCAGTTACTCGAGCAGGGGACTCAGCACAGATACGCAGTATTTT,CASSYSSRGLSTDTQYF
TRBD2,TRBJ2-1,NA,TRBV6-1,TGTGCCAGCATGACTAGCGGGAGTTCGAATGAGCAGTCCTTC,CASMTSGSSNEQSF
TRBD1,TRBJ1-3,few,TRBV4-1,TGCGCCAGCAGCCAACTACCGGGACAGGGAAACACCATATATTTT,CASSQLPGQGNTIYF
TRBD1,TRBJ1-1,few,TRBV28,TGTGCCAGCAGTTCCGGGACAGTGAACACTGAAGCTTTCTTT,CASSSGTVNTEAFF
NA,TRBJ1-2,few,TRBV4-1,TGCGCCAGCAGCCGAGGTACAGGGATGAGCAACTATGGCTACACCTTC,CASSRGTGMSNYGYTF
NA,TRBJ1-1,NA,TRBV6-6,TGTGCCAGCAGTTACGGGGGGGACACTGAAGCTTTCTTT,CASSYGGDTEAFF
NA,TRBJ1-6,few,TRBV4-1,TGCGCCAGCAGCCAAGAAACCCAGGGGAGTTTGGTTTCACCCCTCCACTTT,CASSQETQGSLVSPLHF
TRBD1,TRBJ2-3,NA,TRBV29-1,TGCAGCGTTCCGGACAGGGGGCGCCCAGATACGCAGTATTTT,CSVPDRGRPDTQYF
TRBD2,TRBJ2-7,many,TRBV28,TGTGCCAGCAGACACACTAGCGGGAGTTTCGACGAGCAGTACTTC,CASRHTSGSFDEQYF
TRBD2,TRBJ2-2,once,TRBV12-3/TRBV12-4,TGTGCCAGCAGCTTAAGCGGGAGGAACACCTGGGAGCTGTTTTTT,CASSLSGRNTWELFF
TRBD1,TRBJ1-2,NA,TRBV28,TGTGCCAGCAGTCTCCGACAGGGTTGGGGCTACACCTTC,CASSLRQGWGYTF
TRBD2,TRBJ2-5,many,TRBV6-6,TGTGCCAGCAGTTACTCTCTAGCGGGAAGGGAGACCCAGTACTTC,CASSYSLAGRETQYF
NA,TRBJ1-1,NA,TRBV27,TGTGCCAGCAGTTTATTGGGGGTGACCACTGAAGCTTTCTTT,CASSLLGVTTEAFF
NA,TRBJ2-5,NA,TRBV4-1,TGCGCCAGCAGCCAAGGATACTCAGTACAAGAGACCCAGTACTTC,CASSQGYSVQETQYF